This entry lists 19 T cell receptor beta chains sequenced from one sample in a study of blood T cell repertoires in COVID-19 (TCRdb year 2020). The protocol used for the library was the immunoSEQ multiplex PCR assay. In TCRdb, the immuneACCESS table is reduced to in-frame sequences with V and J assigned. These tables do not hold every clone; where another copy was compared, an unresolved V gene accounts for under half, and the others remain unexplained. Here the sample has about 150,000 clones; around 83% occur a single time. About 31% of the sample comes from the top ten. The sequencing input was peripheral blood. Receptors originate from a woman aged 55 to 70 with acute or convalescent COVID-19.

The chain couples TRBV30 to TRBJ2-2; D perhaps matches TRBD2 (5 bases). Germline V gene data show CDR1 as GTSNPN and CDR2 as SVGIG (reference sequence). The CDR3 sequence is 15 residues long. The V end was cut by 6 bases, the J end by 4 bases, with 18 bases between. CDR3 in amino acids: CACPTTGSGTGELFF. In DNA, the CDR3 is TGTGCCTGCCCTACGACTGGGAGTGGCACCGGGGAGCTGTTTTTT.

The gene calls are TRBV24-1 and TRBJ1-2; TRBD1 aligns across 7 bases. The CDR3 contains 15 residues. The germline V gene encodes CDR1 KGHDR and CDR2 SFDVKD. The junction had 5 bases not matched to a gene; V was cut back by 3 bases and J by 2 bases. The DNA of the CDR3 is TGTGCCACCAGTGATGGGACAGTTAGCAACTATGGCTACACCTTC. Translation: CATSDGTVSNYGYTF.

The chain combines TRBV4-1 with TRBJ2-1, with 8 bases lining up with TRBD2. The germline V gene encodes CDR1 MGHRA and CDR2 YSYEKL. The CDR3 spans 15 residues. V was clipped by 5 bases and J by 2 bases; unmatched bases: 5. The CDR3 is CASSGRGVAYNEQFF. CDR3 sequence (DNA): TGCGCCAGCAGCGGGCGGGGGGTCGCCTACAATGAGCAGTTCTTC.

Only one count was recorded for this clone. J is TRBJ2-3 and V is TRBV28; D may be TRBD1 (5 bases). The CDR3 sequence is 16 residues long. Trimming pared 0 bases from V and 1 base from J, leaving 11 bases between. Germline V lookup: CDR1 MDHEN, CDR2 SYDVKM. CDR3: CASSLWAGPGTDTQYF. The CDR3 DNA sequence: TGTGCCAGCAGTTTATGGGCAGGGCCGGGCACAGATACGCAGTATTTT.

The rearrangement joins TRBV20-1 to TRBJ2-3, with 8 bases identical to TRBD2. The germline V gene encodes CDR1 DFQATT and CDR2 SNEGSKA (reference sequence). The CDR3 is 14 amino acids. J was trimmed by 2 bases and V by 3 bases; bases with no gene match: 4. CDR3 loop: CSASSGAVTDTQYF. The CDR3 nucleotides are TGCAGTGCTAGTAGCGGGGCAGTCACAGATACGCAGTATTTT.

Comment on this clone: This sample also contains other DNA sequences that code for the same CDR3. The chain links TRBV5-4 to TRBJ1-4; 8 positions agree with TRBD1. The germline gives CDR1 SGHNT, CDR2 YYREEE (reference sequence). After removal of 4 bases from V and 5 bases from J, the junction contained 4 bases not matched to a gene. This CDR3 comprises 14 residues. CDR3 in amino acids: CASSLQGGNEKLFF. The CDR3 DNA follows: TGTGCCAGCAGCCTACAGGGGGGAAATGAAAAACTGTTTTTT.

Concerning this clone itself: Its ends do not fully match the called genes, so a read error is possible. The chain employs TRBV7-7 and TRBJ1-1, with D perhaps TRBD1 (6 bases). The CDR3 has 13 amino acids. From germline, CDR1 is SSHAT and CDR2 FNYEAQ (reference sequence). The CDR3, as DNA: TGTGCTAGCAGCCGGGGACAGAACACTGAAGCTTTCTTT. Protein product: CASSRGQNTEAFF.

The chain combines TRBV7-9 with TRBJ1-2, with 7 bases that match TRBD1. V shed 4 bases and J 0 bases; nucleotides not matched to a gene: 11. CDR1 and CDR2 from the germline V gene are SEHNR and FQNEAQ (reference sequence). The CDR3 has 17 residues. CDR3 in amino acids: CASSSPTGPQSNYGYTF. In DNA, the CDR3 is TGTGCCAGCAGCTCGCCGACAGGGCCTCAGTCTAACTATGGCTACACCTTC.

The chain carries TRBV21-1 and TRBJ1-6; the table assigns TRBD1, which was not confirmed against the DNA. TRBV21-1 is classified as a pseudogene. This CDR3 is 15 amino acids long. CDR3 region: CASSKGEGVNSPLHF. CDR3 in DNA: TGTGCCAGCAGCAAAGGGGAAGGGGTGAATTCACCCCTCCACTTT.

The chain employs TRBV13 and TRBJ2-2; 7 nucleotides line up with TRBD2. Germline CDR1 is PRHDT and CDR2 is FYEKMQ (reference sequence). J lost 6 bases, V lost 5 bases, and 15 bases had no gene match. The CDR3 covers 17 residues. The DNA of the CDR3 is TGTGCCAGCAGCCTCATCTCCCTTAGCGGGTTGCCCGGGGAGCTGTTTTTT. Translating it yields CASSLISLSGLPGELFF. The full variable domain, with the rest looked up from reference TRBV13 and TRBJ2-2, is AAGVIQSPRHLIKEKRETATLKCYPIPRHDTVYWYQQGPGQDPQFLISFYEKMQSDKGSIPDRFSAQQFSDYHSELNMSSLELGDSALYFCASSLISLSGLPGELFFGEGSRLTVL.

The CDR3 nucleotides read TGTGCCAGCTCACCTGGGCGGGTTAGCAATCAGCCCCAGCATTTT. Translating it yields CASSPGRVSNQPQHF. The chain has TRBV18 and TRBJ1-5; D is uncertain. Germline-derived CDR1 and CDR2 are KGHSH and LQKENI. Trimming left V 3 bases short and J 0 bases short, with 9 bases between. The CDR3 totals 15 residues.

This clone occurred a few times. The chain has TRBV19 and TRBJ1-2; 10 positions agree with TRBD1. This CDR3 is 14 amino acids long. Losses at the gene ends were 5 bases for V and 3 bases for J; bases not matched to a gene: 3. Germline lookup yields CDR1 LNHDA and CDR2 SQIVND (reference sequence). The CDR3 DNA reads TGTGCCAGTAGTCCGGGACAGGGGTACTATGGCTACACCTTC. As protein: CASSPGQGYYGYTF.

The count of this clone is one. V is TRBV5-1 and J is TRBJ2-3, with 13 bases aligning to TRBD2. Germline V gives CDR1 SGHRS, CDR2 YFSETQ. This CDR3 spans 18 amino acids. The V gene end was trimmed by 1 base and the J gene end by 1 base; junction bases not matched to a gene: 6. The CDR3 DNA follows: TGCGCCAGCAGCTTGTCCTCCGGGACTAGCGGGGGCACAGATACGCAGTATTTT. This codes for CASSLSSGTSGGTDTQYF.

The count of this clone is one. The chain uses TRBV2 and TRBJ1-6, with TRBD1 as a possible D gene (5 bases). This CDR3 region has 15 residues. Germline lookup yields CDR1 SNHLY and CDR2 FYNNEI. The V gene lost 3 bases and the J gene lost 2 bases, with 8 bases spanning the gap. Here the CDR3 reads CASSDGGTYNSPLHF. The CDR3 bases are TGTGCCAGCAGTGACGGGGGGACCTATAATTCACCCCTCCACTTT. Variable domain in full (rest from reference TRBV2 and TRBJ1-6): EPEVTQTPSHQVTQMGQEVILRCVPISNHLYFYWYRQILGQKVEFLVSFYNNEISEKSEIFDDQFSVERPDGSNFTLKIRSTKLEDSAMYFCASSDGGTYNSPLHFGNGTRLTVT.

This clone showed up just once. The V call is TRBV13, the J call TRBJ2-2, with D tentatively TRBD2 (5 bases). CDR3 length: 14 residues. The V and J ends lost 0 bases and 4 bases respectively, with 6 bases between them. Germline CDR1 and CDR2: PRHDT and FYEKMQ (reference sequence). The CDR3 sequence: CASSLGRVTGELFF. For the CDR3, the DNA is TGTGCCAGCAGCTTAGGGAGGGTCACCGGGGAGCTGTTTTTT.

The chain links TRBV6-1 to TRBJ1-1; D is unresolved. The CDR3 is made up of 12 amino acids. CDR1 and CDR2 (germline): MNHNS, SASEGT. V was clipped by 3 bases and J by 7 bases, with 9 bases between them. The CDR3 loop reads CASSEGRYEAFF. In DNA form, the CDR3 reads TGTGCCAGCAGTGAGGGCCGATATGAAGCTTTCTTT.

The table lists this clone with a count of one. The V and J genes are TRBV27 and TRBJ2-7; 9 nucleotides match TRBD2. The CDR3 consists of 14 residues. Unmatched junction bases numbered 5, after V lost 6 bases and J lost 2 bases. Germline values: CDR1 MNHEY, CDR2 SMNVEV (reference sequence). CDR3 region: CASSRRGGAYEQYF. The CDR3 DNA sequence: TGTGCCAGCAGCCGGCGGGGGGGGGCCTACGAGCAGTACTTC.

The chain links TRBV5-1 to TRBJ1-2, with 7 bases matching TRBD1. This CDR3 contains 16 residues. The J segment lost 2 bases and the V segment lost 2 bases, leaving 9 bases of the junction unmatched. Germline-derived CDR1 and CDR2 are SGHRS and YFSETQ. CDR3 residues: CASSFGVGGGNYGYTF. Written as DNA, the CDR3 is TGCGCCAGCAGCTTCGGAGTAGGAGGGGGCAACTATGGCTACACCTTC. Full variable domain (remainder filled in from reference TRBV5-1 and TRBJ1-2): KAGVTQTPRYLIKTRGQQVTLSCSPISGHRSVSWYQQTPGQGLQFLFEYFSETQRNKGNFPGRFSGRQFSNSRSEMNVSTLELGDSALYLCASSFGVGGGNYGYTFGSGTRLTVV.

This clone was detected a few times. This chain joins TRBV4-2 and TRBJ1-1, with D unresolved. Trimming cost V 6 bases and J 2 bases, with 13 bases left between them. The germline CDR1 and CDR2 sequences are LGHNA and YNFKEQ. The CDR3 runs to 14 residues. CDR3 residues: CASRDHVGNTEAFF. CDR3 DNA: TGTGCCAGCAGAGATCATGTGGGCAACACTGAAGCTTTCTTT.